The following is a T cell receptor (beta chain) sequence with its context. Antigen: not known. The data stem from a study of CD8+CD57+ T cells in acquired aplastic anemia. CDR1 is SEHNR, CDR2 FQNEAQ, per germline (reference sequence). The CDR3 length is 15 residues. V lost 2 bases to trimming and J lost 6 bases, with 15 bases between them. Study results and caveats: There were over 25 CD8+ CDR3 sequences that occurred in both patients and controls.

For CDR3 and TCR beta VDJ profiling, genomic DNA was the template used. TCRdb passed the reads through MiXCR, listing each CDR3 protein once. The sample includes roughly 250,000 distinct CDR3 sequences, 65% to 90% of them seen just once. Those patients picked for sequencing had displayed CD8+CD57+ cell expansion on flow cytometry. Patients were untreated when blood was sampled. The clonotype comes from a human donor with aplastic anemia. The genes are TRBV7-9 and TRBJ2-3, with D possibly TRBD2 on 5 matching bases. The sequenced sample was sorted CD4+, CD8+, or CD8+CD57+ T cells (not recorded which) from PBMCs. The CDR3 region has the DNA TGTGCCAGCAGCTTAACTCGCGGGCACGGGGATACGCAGTATTTT. Its translation is CASSLTRGHGDTQYF.